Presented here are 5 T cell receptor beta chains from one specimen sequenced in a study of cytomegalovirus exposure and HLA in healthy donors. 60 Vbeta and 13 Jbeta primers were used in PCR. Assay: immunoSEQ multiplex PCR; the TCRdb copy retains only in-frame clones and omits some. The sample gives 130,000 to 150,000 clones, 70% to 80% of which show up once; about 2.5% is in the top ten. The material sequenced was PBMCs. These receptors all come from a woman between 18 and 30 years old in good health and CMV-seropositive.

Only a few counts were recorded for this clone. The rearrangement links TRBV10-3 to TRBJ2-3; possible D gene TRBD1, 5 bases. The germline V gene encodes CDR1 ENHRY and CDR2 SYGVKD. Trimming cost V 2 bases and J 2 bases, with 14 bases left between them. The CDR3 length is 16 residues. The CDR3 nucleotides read TGTGCCATCAGTGAGAGGGGATTGGGCAACACAGATACGCAGTATTTT. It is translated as CAISERGLGNTDTQYF.

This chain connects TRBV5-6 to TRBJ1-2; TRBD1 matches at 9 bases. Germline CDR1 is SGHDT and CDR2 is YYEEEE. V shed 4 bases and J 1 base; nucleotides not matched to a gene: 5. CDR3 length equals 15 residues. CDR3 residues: CASSQGQGINYGYTF. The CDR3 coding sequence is TGTGCCAGCAGCCAGGGACAGGGCATTAACTATGGCTACACCTTC.

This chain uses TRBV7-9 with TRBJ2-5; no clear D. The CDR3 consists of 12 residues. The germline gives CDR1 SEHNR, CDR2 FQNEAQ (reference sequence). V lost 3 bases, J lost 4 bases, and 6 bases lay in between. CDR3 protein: CASSFTGETQYF. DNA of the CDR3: TGTGCCAGCAGCTTTACCGGAGAGACCCAGTACTTC.

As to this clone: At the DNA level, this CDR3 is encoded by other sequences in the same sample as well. The CDR3 is CASSYDRGLNTEAFF. The CDR3 DNA sequence: TGTGCCAGCAGTTACGACAGGGGGCTGAACACTGAAGCTTTCTTT. The chain couples TRBV6-5 to TRBJ1-1; 10 nucleotides align to TRBD1. The germline V gene has CDR1 MNHEY and CDR2 SVGAGI. The CDR3 spans 15 residues. V dropped 2 bases and J dropped 0; count of bases not matched to a gene: 0.

This chain's CDR3 is CASSFQGSEQFF. The CDR3 nucleotides read TGTGCCAGCAGCTTCCAGGGGAGTGAGCAGTTCTTC. This chain connects TRBV7-6 to TRBJ2-1; D perhaps matches TRBD1 (6 bases). The CDR3 consists of 12 residues. Trimming removed 3 bases from V and 9 bases from J, with 9 bases in between. The germline gives CDR1 SGHVS, CDR2 FNYEAQ.